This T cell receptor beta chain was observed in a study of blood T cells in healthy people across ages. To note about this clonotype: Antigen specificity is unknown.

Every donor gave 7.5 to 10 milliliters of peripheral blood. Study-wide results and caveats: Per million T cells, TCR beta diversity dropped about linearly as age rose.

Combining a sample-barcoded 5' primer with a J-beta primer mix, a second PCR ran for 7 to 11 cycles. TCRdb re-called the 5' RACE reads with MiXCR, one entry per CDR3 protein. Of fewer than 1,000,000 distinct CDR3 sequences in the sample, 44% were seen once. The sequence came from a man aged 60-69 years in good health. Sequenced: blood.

The chain's CDR3 is CSARPPGQGNTGELFF. The CDR3 DNA sequence: TGCAGTGCTAGACCACCGGGACAGGGGAACACCGGGGAGCTGTTTTTT. This sequence joins TRBV20-1 and TRBJ2-2, with TRBD1 matching over 9 bases. The CDR3 has 16 amino acids. Looked up from germline, CDR1 is DFQATT and CDR2 is SNEGSKA (reference sequence). The junction had 5 bases not matched to a gene; V was cut back by 2 bases and J by 1 base.